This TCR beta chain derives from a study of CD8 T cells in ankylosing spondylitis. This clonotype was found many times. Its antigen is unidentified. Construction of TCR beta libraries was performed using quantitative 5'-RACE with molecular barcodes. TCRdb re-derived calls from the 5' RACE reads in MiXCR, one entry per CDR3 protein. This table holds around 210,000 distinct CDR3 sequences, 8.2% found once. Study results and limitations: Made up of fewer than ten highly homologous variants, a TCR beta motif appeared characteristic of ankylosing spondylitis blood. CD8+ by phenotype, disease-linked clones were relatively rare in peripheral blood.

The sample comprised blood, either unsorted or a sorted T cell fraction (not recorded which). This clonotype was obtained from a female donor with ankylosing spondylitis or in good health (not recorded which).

CDR3 in amino acids: CASSTDRFNNEQFF. The CDR3 nucleotides read TGTGCCAGCAGCACGGACAGATTTAACAATGAGCAGTTCTTC. The J gene is TRBJ2-1, the V gene TRBV6-4; possibly TRBD1 for D (6 bases). The CDR3 is 14 amino acids. Trimming cost V 6 bases and J 5 bases, with 14 bases left between them. Germline values: CDR1 MRHNA, CDR2 SNTAGT.